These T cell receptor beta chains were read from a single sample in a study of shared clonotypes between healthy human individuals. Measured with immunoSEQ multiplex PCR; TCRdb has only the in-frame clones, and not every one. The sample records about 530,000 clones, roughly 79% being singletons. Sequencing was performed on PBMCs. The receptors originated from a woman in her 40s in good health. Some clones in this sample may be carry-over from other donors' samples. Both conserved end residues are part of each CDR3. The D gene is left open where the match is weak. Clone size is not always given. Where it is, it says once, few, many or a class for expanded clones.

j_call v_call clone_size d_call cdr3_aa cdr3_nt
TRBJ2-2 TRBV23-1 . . CASSQGRIGGELFF TGCGCCAGCAGTCAAGGCAGGATCGGCGGGGAGCTGTTTTTT
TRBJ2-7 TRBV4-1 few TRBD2 CASSQAGGTPYEQYF TGCGCCAGCAGCCAAGCGGGAGGGACCCCATACGAGCAGTACTTC
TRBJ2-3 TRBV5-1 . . CASSSLGLGTQYF TGCGCCAGCAGCTCGCTAGGGTTAGGTACGCAGTATTTT
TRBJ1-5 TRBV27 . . CASSFNQPQHF TGTGCCAGCAGTTTCAATCAGCCCCAGCATTTT
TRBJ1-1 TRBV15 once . CATSRGSGAVAFF TGTGCCACCAGCAGAGGCTCCGGGGCGGTAGCTTTCTTT
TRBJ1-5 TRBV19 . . CASSMSELWEPQHF TGTGCCAGTAGTATGTCGGAACTTTGGGAGCCCCAGCATTTT
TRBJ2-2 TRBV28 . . CASSSLPGELFF TGTGCCAGCAGTTCCCTGCCCGGGGAGCTGTTTTTT
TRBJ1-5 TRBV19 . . CASRGLLMGQPQHF TGTGCCAGTAGGGGGCTGCTGATGGGTCAGCCCCAGCATTTT
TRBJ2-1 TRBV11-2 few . CASSLTKGREQFF TGTGCCAGCAGCTTGACGAAGGGTCGCGAGCAGTTCTTC
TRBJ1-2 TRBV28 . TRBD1 CASSSPTGGAGYGYTF TGTGCCAGCAGTTCTCCTACAGGGGGCGCCGGCTATGGCTACACCTTC
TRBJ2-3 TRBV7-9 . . CASLLGPLTDTQYF TGTGCCAGCCTGCTGGGACCGCTCACAGATACGCAGTATTTT
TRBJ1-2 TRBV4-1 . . CASSQDGGRTAF TGCGCCAGCAGCCAAGACGGGGGGCGGACTGCCTTC
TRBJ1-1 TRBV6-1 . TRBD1 CASSSPTGGEAFF TGTGCCAGCAGTTCCCCGACAGGGGGGGAAGCTTTCTTT
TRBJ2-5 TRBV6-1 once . CASSLEATETQYF TGTGCCAGCAGCCTAGAGGCCACAGAGACCCAGTACTTC
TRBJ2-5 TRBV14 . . CASGVSGLETQYF TGTGCCAGCGGAGTATCGGGGTTGGAGACCCAGTACTTC
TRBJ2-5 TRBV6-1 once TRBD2 CASSETTSGALRETQYF TGTGCCAGCAGTGAAACGACTAGCGGGGCCCTAAGAGAGACCCAGTACTTC
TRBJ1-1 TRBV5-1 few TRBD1 CASSGGQGNTEAFF TGCGCCAGCAGCGGGGGACAGGGGAACACTGAAGCTTTCTTT
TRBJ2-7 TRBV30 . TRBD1 CAWSKLTGQMSYEQYF TGTGCCTGGAGTAAATTAACGGGACAGATGTCCTACGAGCAGTACTTC
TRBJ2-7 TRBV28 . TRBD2 CASSFRTSGREQYF TGTGCCAGCAGTTTCAGGACTAGCGGGAGGGAGCAGTACTTC
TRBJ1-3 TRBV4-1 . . CASSHGSGGGNTIYF TGCGCCAGCAGCCATGGCAGTGGAGGTGGAAACACCATATATTTT
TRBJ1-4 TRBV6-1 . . CASSEVWVDGEKLFF TGTGCCAGCAGTGAAGTTTGGGTGGACGGCGAAAAACTGTTTTTT
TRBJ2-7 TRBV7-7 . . CASSLEGQRMSSYEQYF TGTGCTAGCAGCTTAGAGGGTCAGCGGATGAGCTCCTACGAGCAGTACTTC
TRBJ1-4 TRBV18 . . CASSPPGRNEKLFF TGTGCCAGCTCACCACCGGGGCGGAATGAAAAACTGTTTTTT
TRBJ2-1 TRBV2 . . CASSELLALYNEQFF TGTGCCAGCAGTGAACTTCTAGCACTTTACAATGAGCAGTTCTTC
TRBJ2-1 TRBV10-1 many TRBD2 CASSEHGGMTAEQFF TGCGCCAGCAGTGAGCACGGGGGGATGACAGCCGAGCAGTTCTTC
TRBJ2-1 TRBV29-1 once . CSVEDPSGYDEQFF TGCAGCGTTGAAGATCCATCAGGGTATGATGAGCAGTTCTTC
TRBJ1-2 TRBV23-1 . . CASIGDPRSYGYTF TGCGCCAGCATCGGCGACCCGAGGTCCTATGGCTACACCTTC
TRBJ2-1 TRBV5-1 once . CASETLAGGGNEQFF TGCGCCAGCGAAACCCTGGCAGGGGGAGGCAATGAGCAGTTCTTC
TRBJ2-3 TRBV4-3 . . CASSQSPYSTDTQYF TGCGCCAGCAGCCAGAGCCCATATAGCACAGATACGCAGTATTTT
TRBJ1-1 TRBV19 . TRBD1 CASSMGLRQGVANTEAFF TGTGCCAGTAGTATGGGTTTACGACAGGGGGTTGCGAACACTGAAGCTTTCTTT
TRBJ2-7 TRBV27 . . CASSQMGGLVEYEQYF TGTGCCAGCAGCCAAATGGGGGGCCTGGTAGAGTACGAGCAGTACTTC
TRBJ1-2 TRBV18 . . CASSPPSTTNYGYTF TGTGCCAGCTCACCACCCTCTACCACTAACTATGGCTACACCTTC
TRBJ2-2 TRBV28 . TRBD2 CASSSLGLAGSGELFF TGTGCCAGCAGTTCCCTTGGACTAGCTGGGTCCGGGGAGCTGTTTTTT
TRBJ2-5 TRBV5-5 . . CASSLDSETQYF TGTGCCAGCAGCTTGGACTCGGAGACCCAGTACTTC
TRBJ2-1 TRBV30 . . CAWGLKWGFYNEQFF TGTGCCTGGGGACTCAAGTGGGGATTCTACAATGAGCAGTTCTTC
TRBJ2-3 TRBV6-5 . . CASSQGTDNTDTQYF TGTGCCAGCAGCCAAGGGACGGACAACACAGATACGCAGTATTTT
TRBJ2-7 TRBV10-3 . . CAISEPPLYEQYF TGTGCCATCAGCGAACCACCCCTCTACGAGCAGTACTTC
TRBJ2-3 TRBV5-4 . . CASSLRDTQYF TGTGCCAGCAGCTTGAGGGATACGCAGTATTTT
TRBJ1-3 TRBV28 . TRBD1 CASSQGGHSGNTIYF TGTGCCAGCAGCCAAGGGGGCCACTCTGGAAACACCATATATTTT
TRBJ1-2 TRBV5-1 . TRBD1 CASSFTGTGSYTF TGCGCCAGCAGCTTTACCGGGACAGGGAGCTACACCTTC